This T cell receptor (beta chain) came from a study of blood T cell repertoires in COVID-19. As for the study in general: Italy, Spain and the United States were the sources of the convalescent and acute COVID-19 samples.

As handled by the study authors: Estimation of nucleated cell counts relied on the amplification of reference gene primers. Some clones are missing from TCRdb's copy, which holds only in-frame ones; the method was immunoSEQ multiplex PCR. D and trimming were read from the DNA, whereas the V and J calls and clone size are those reported in that table. Altogether 220,000 or so clones are present, 86% being singletons, with the ten largest covering roughly a tenth. V shed 0 bases and J 3 bases; nucleotides not matched to a gene: 6. CDR1 LGHNA and CDR2 YNFKEQ come from the germline V gene. The length of the CDR3 is 16 residues. While infection was still active, Seattle patients were enrolled and then followed longitudinally.

The clonotype comes from a woman in her fifties or sixties with COVID-19, enrolled during active disease. The V call is TRBV4-2, the J call TRBJ2-7; TRBD1 aligns across 9 bases. Sequencing used peripheral blood. The CDR3 sequence: CASSQEWTGEFYEQYF. For the CDR3, the DNA is TGTGCCAGCAGCCAAGAGTGGACAGGGGAGTTCTACGAGCAGTACTTC.